Here is one TCR beta chain with its context. The entry originates in a study of blood T cell repertoires in COVID-19. Original methodology: Cell counts per sample came from amplifying reference gene primers. Some clones are missing from TCRdb's copy, which holds only in-frame ones; the method was immunoSEQ multiplex PCR. D and trimming come from the DNA, and the V and J calls and clone size come from that table. The data show roughly 380,000 clones, over 75% seen once. This receptor was obtained from a woman aged 30 to 39 who had recovered from COVID-19. The sample consisted of PBMCs or T cells enriched from blood (not recorded which).

The chain's CDR3 is CSFSTGLNQPQHF. In nucleotides, the CDR3 is TGCAGCTTCTCGACAGGTCTCAATCAGCCCCAGCATTTT. J is TRBJ1-5 and V is TRBV29-1, with a tentative D call TRBD1 (6 bases). In germline, CDR1 is SQVTM, CDR2 ANQGSEA. V lost 8 bases and J lost 3, with 14 bases in between. This CDR3 is 13 amino acids long.